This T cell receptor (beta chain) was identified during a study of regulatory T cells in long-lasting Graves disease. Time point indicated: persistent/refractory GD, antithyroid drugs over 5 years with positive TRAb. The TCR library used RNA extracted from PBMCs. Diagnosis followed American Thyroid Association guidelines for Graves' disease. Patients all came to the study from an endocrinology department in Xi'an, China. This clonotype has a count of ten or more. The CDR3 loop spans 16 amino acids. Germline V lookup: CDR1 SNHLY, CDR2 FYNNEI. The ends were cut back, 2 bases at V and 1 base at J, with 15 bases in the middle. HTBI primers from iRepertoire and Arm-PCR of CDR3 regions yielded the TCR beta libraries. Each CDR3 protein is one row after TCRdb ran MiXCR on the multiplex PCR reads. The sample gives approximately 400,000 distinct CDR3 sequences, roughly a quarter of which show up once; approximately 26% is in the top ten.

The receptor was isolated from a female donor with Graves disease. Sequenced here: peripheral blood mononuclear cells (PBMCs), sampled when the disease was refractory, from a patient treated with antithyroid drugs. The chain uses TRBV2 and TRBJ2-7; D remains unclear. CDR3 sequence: CASSETGGVISYEQYF. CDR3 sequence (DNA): TGTGCCAGCAGTGAAACGGGCGGAGTAATTTCCTACGAGCAGTACTTC.